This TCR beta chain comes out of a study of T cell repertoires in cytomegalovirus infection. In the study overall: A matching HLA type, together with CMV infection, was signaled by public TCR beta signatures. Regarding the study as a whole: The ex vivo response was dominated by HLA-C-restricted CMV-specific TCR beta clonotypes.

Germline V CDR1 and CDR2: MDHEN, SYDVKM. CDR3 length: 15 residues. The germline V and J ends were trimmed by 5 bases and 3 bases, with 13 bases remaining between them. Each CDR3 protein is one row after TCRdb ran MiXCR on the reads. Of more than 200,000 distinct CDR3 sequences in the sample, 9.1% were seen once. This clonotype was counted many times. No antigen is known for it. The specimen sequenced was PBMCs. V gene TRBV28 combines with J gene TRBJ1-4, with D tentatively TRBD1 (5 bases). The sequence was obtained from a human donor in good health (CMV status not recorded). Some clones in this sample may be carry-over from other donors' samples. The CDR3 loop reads CASSLDSVANEKLFF. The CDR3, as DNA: TGTGCCAGCAGTCTTGACAGTGTAGCTAATGAAAAACTGTTTTTT.